This is a list of T cell receptor beta chains from one sample in a study of response to subunit inactivated influenza vaccine. MiXCR was run by TCRdb on the RT-PCR reads, yielding one entry per CDR3 protein. The sample lists roughly 540,000 distinct CDR3 sequences; around 21% were seen once. The same sample was also used in a study of T cells expressing NK-cell markers.

This sample comprised CD4+ T cells sorted from PBMCs, obtained about 12 days after vaccination. Source of these receptors: a man aged 50-59 years who received an inactivated influenza vaccine. Each CDR3 is given with its conserved first and last residue. D genes are given only for firm matches. Clone size is given for some rows only: seen once, a few or many times, or a class if the clone is expanded.

v_gene	abundance	j_gene	d_gene	CDR3nt	CDR3aa
TRBV5-4	-	TRBJ2-2	-	TGTGCCAGCAGCCCGGGCTCTAGAGTGGACCGGGAGCTGTTTTTT	CASSPGSRVDRELFF
TRBV10-3	few	TRBJ2-7	-	TGTGCCATCAGTGAAAGCAGGGACTCCTACGAGCAGTACTTC	CAISESRDSYEQYF
TRBV28	few	TRBJ2-1	-	TGTGCCAGCAGTCCAACCGGTAGCCCGTACAATGAGCAGTTCTTC	CASSPTGSPYNEQFF
TRBV5-5	few	TRBJ1-5	-	TGTGCCAGCAGCTTAGGATCGGCGGGTCAGCCCCAGCATTTT	CASSLGSAGQPQHF
TRBV24-1	-	TRBJ2-7	TRBD1	TGTGCCACCAGTGCTTCGGACAGGGCCTACGAGCAGTACTTC	CATSASDRAYEQYF
TRBV10-3	-	TRBJ1-1	-	TGTGCCATCGGGCGGGGGGATGAAGCTTTCTTT	CAIGRGDEAFF
TRBV28	-	TRBJ2-3	TRBD2	TGTGCCAGCAGTTTAGGGACTAGCGTCCAAGCGTCAGATACGCAGTATTTT	CASSLGTSVQASDTQYF
TRBV12-3/TRBV12-4	-	TRBJ2-3	-	TGTGCCAGCAGTTTAAGGGGGAAAATCCCAGATACGCAGTATTTT	CASSLRGKIPDTQYF
TRBV7-2	-	TRBJ2-5	-	TGTGCCAGCAGCCCGGGGTGGGAGACCCAGTACTTC	CASSPGWETQYF
TRBV6-5	-	TRBJ2-2	-	TGTGCCAGCAGCTGGTTGGGGGGGGAGCTGTTTTTT	CASSWLGGELFF
TRBV12-3/TRBV12-4	-	TRBJ2-3	-	TGTGCCAGCAGCCCTGTAATCCCCGGGACTACGCAGTATTTT	CASSPVIPGTTQYF
TRBV20-1	few	TRBJ2-1	-	TGCAGTGCTAGAGATCCCCGGCTAGCGTTGAAGAATGAGCAGTTCTTC	CSARDPRLALKNEQFF
TRBV12-3/TRBV12-4	once	TRBJ2-1	TRBD2	TGTGCCAGCCTAAGGTGGGCTAGCGGGAACTCCTACAATGAGCAGTTCTTC	CASLRWASGNSYNEQFF
TRBV28	-	TRBJ1-6	-	TGTGCCAGCAGTTTCAACCGGCCACCCCTCCACTTT	CASSFNRPPLHF
TRBV5-1	few	TRBJ1-1	-	TGCGCCAGCAGCTTGGAACCCAGGGATGGTGGCACTGAAGCTTTCTTT	CASSLEPRDGGTEAFF
TRBV5-1	-	TRBJ2-3	TRBD2	TGCGCCAGCAGCTCAGGGACTAGCCCCTCAGATACGCAGTATTTT	CASSSGTSPSDTQYF
TRBV20-1	-	TRBJ2-7	-	TGCAGTGCTAGGGACACATCCTACGAGCAGTACTTC	CSARDTSYEQYF
TRBV7-9	-	TRBJ2-7	TRBD2	TGTGCCAGCAGCTTCACGGCGGGAGTGGAGAGCTACGAGCAGTACTTC	CASSFTAGVESYEQYF
TRBV18	-	TRBJ2-7	TRBD1	TGTGCCAGCTCATTCCTGACAGGGTTCCACGAGCAGTACTTC	CASSFLTGFHEQYF
TRBV28	few	TRBJ1-5	TRBD1	TGTGCCAGCAGTTTAAAGCCCCGGGACAGGGTTTTCGATCAGCCCCAGCATTTT	CASSLKPRDRVFDQPQHF
TRBV30	once	TRBJ2-3	-	TGTGCCTGGAGCCCCCGCCCGGATACGCAGTATTTT	CAWSPRPDTQYF
TRBV12-3/TRBV12-4	few	TRBJ1-3	-	TGTGCCAGCACTCATGCGCCCCTGGGGGAGGGAAACACCATATATTTT	CASTHAPLGEGNTIYF
TRBV7-2	many	TRBJ2-2	-	TGTGCCAGCAGCTTAGACGGGAGAACCGGGGAGCTGTTTTTT	CASSLDGRTGELFF
TRBV27	-	TRBJ2-3	-	TGTGCCAGCAGTGTGGACAGAATCACAGATACGCAGTATTTT	CASSVDRITDTQYF
TRBV28	few	TRBJ2-7	-	TGTGCCAGCAGTTTAAGGGCCAGGGAGGCCGAGCAGTACTTC	CASSLRAREAEQYF
TRBV20-1	few	TRBJ2-3	TRBD2	TGCAGTGGACACGCTAGCGGGAGCTTGGGCACAGATACGCAGTATTTT	CSGHASGSLGTDTQYF
TRBV6-2/TRBV6-3	few	TRBJ2-7	-	TGTGCCAGCAGAAGGGGTCAGGGGGGCCTCTCCTACTACGAGCAGTACTTC	CASRRGQGGLSYYEQYF
TRBV7-2	many	TRBJ2-3	-	TGTGCCAGCAGCCTCTGGACTTACACAGATACGCAGTATTTT	CASSLWTYTDTQYF
TRBV14	many	TRBJ2-7	-	TGTGCCAGCAGCCAATATCGTCGGGCTCCCTACGAGCAGTACTTC	CASSQYRRAPYEQYF
TRBV15	few	TRBJ2-5	TRBD1	TGTGCCACCAGCAGGGACAGGGTAGGGACCCAGTACTTC	CATSRDRVGTQYF
TRBV4-2	-	TRBJ1-6	-	TGTGCCAGCAGCCAAGATATCGGGGTACTACATTCACCCCTCCACTTT	CASSQDIGVLHSPLHF
TRBV20-1	-	TRBJ2-7	-	TGCAGTGCCCTGGGGCTAGCATTTACCTACGAGCAGTACTTC	CSALGLAFTYEQYF
TRBV15	-	TRBJ2-7	-	TGTGCCACCAGCAGGGGTTACGAGCAGTACTTC	CATSRGYEQYF
TRBV28	few	TRBJ2-5	-	TGTGCCAGCAGTCGGGGACGGCACCAAGAGACCCAGTACTTC	CASSRGRHQETQYF
TRBV20-1	-	TRBJ2-7	TRBD2	TGCAGTGCTAGCCTAGCGGGGGCGGAAGAGCAGTACTTC	CSASLAGAEEQYF
TRBV10-3	-	TRBJ2-7	TRBD2	TGTGCCAGTAACCGGGGACTAGAGTCCTACGAGCAGTACTTC	CASNRGLESYEQYF
TRBV20-1	-	TRBJ2-5	-	TGCAGTGGGGCGGGGCCCACAGGGATTCAAGGGACCCAGTACTTC	CSGAGPTGIQGTQYF
TRBV6-1	-	TRBJ2-3	TRBD2	TGTGCCAGCAGGTTGAGCGGGAGAAGCACAGATACGCAGTATTTT	CASRLSGRSTDTQYF
TRBV5-1	few	TRBJ2-7	TRBD1	TGCGCCAGCAGGCCGGGGACAGCCCGCTCCTACGAGCAGTACTTC	CASRPGTARSYEQYF
TRBV6-5	-	TRBJ1-4	-	TGTGCCAGCAGTTACTTTGACCGTAATGAAAAACTGTTTTTT	CASSYFDRNEKLFF
TRBV20-1	-	TRBJ2-5	TRBD2	TGCAGTGCTAGTAGCGGCGGGAGAAGCGAGACCCAGTACTTC	CSASSGGRSETQYF
TRBV30	-	TRBJ2-1	TRBD2	TGTGCCTGGGACCCTGTAGCGGGAGTAGGCAATGAGCAGTTCTTC	CAWDPVAGVGNEQFF
TRBV7-2	-	TRBJ2-5	-	TGTGCCAGCAGCTTAGCGGGTTGGGGTTGGCAAGAGACCCAGTACTTC	CASSLAGWGWQETQYF
TRBV20-1	few	TRBJ2-5	TRBD2	TGCAGTGCTAGAGATAAGGGAGGGGAGACCCAGTACTTC	CSARDKGGETQYF
TRBV7-9	-	TRBJ2-1	-	TGTGCCAGCAGCTTACTCCAGGGGAGGGCCAATGAGCAGTTCTTC	CASSLLQGRANEQFF
TRBV10-3	-	TRBJ2-5	-	TGTGCCATCAGTGATCCCCGCATGACCCAGTACTTC	CAISDPRMTQYF
TRBV29-1	-	TRBJ2-5	-	TGCAGCGTTGAATTATGGGACGGGGAGTACCAAGAGACCCAGTACTTC	CSVELWDGEYQETQYF
TRBV20-1	-	TRBJ1-1	-	TGCAGTGCGGGGAGCGTAGGTTCAGCTTTCTTT	CSAGSVGSAFF
TRBV20-1	many	TRBJ1-4	TRBD1	TGCAGTGCTAGGGAGGGGGCGCAAGAAAAACTGTTTTTT	CSAREGAQEKLFF
TRBV12-3/TRBV12-4	-	TRBJ2-7	-	TGTGCCAGCAGTTTAGATAGGCGTACCGACTCCTACGAGCAGTACTTC	CASSLDRRTDSYEQYF
TRBV7-2	-	TRBJ2-7	TRBD2	TGTGCCAGCAGCATAACTAGCGGGAGTTACGAGCAGTACTTC	CASSITSGSYEQYF
TRBV6-1	few	TRBJ2-1	-	TGTGCCAGCAGTGAGCTAAGGATGCCCTACAATGAGCAGTTCTTC	CASSELRMPYNEQFF
TRBV11-2	few	TRBJ1-1	-	TGTGCCAGCAGCTCACCCGGAACCGGACTTCACACTGAAGCTTTCTTT	CASSSPGTGLHTEAFF
TRBV24-1	few	TRBJ1-5	-	TGTGCCACCACCGACTCCGGACAGAGGAGGGAGGGCAATCAGCCCCAGCATTTT	CATTDSGQRREGNQPQHF